The rows below give T cell receptor beta chains drawn from one sample of a study of beta chain features in type 1 diabetes. Measured with immunoSEQ multiplex PCR; TCRdb has only the in-frame clones, and not every one. Here the sample spans roughly 700,000 clones, around an eighth being singletons. The sample taken for sequencing was naive CD4+ T cells from blood. Receptors originate from a man younger than 30 with type 1 diabetes. Each CDR3 is given with its conserved first and last residue. Each record gives: J gene, D gene, V gene, clone size, CDR3 protein, CDR3 DNA. A D gene is named only where the DNA matches it firmly. Clone size, where shown, is once, few, many, or a class for clones that have expanded.

J gene: TRBJ1-1
D gene: .
V gene: TRBV5-4
clone size: few
CDR3 protein: CASSFPDRSTEAFF
CDR3 DNA: TGTGCCAGCAGCTTTCCCGACAGAAGCACTGAAGCTTTCTTT

J gene: TRBJ1-3
D gene: TRBD1
V gene: TRBV5-1
clone size: .
CDR3 protein: CASSLEQGATSGNTIYF
CDR3 DNA: TGCGCCAGCAGCTTGGAGCAGGGGGCGACTTCTGGAAACACCATATATTTT

J gene: TRBJ1-6
D gene: TRBD1
V gene: TRBV19
clone size: .
CDR3 protein: CASGPRGYSPLHF
CDR3 DNA: TGTGCCAGTGGCCCCAGGGGGTATTCACCCCTCCACTTT

J gene: TRBJ2-7
D gene: .
V gene: TRBV25-1
clone size: .
CDR3 protein: CASTSETGSYEQYF
CDR3 DNA: TGTGCCAGCACCTCTGAGACAGGTTCCTACGAGCAGTACTTC

J gene: TRBJ2-1
D gene: .
V gene: TRBV7-9
clone size: few
CDR3 protein: CASSLGGTHSYNEQFF
CDR3 DNA: TGTGCCAGCAGCTTAGGCGGGACGCACTCCTACAATGAGCAGTTCTTC

J gene: TRBJ1-4
D gene: .
V gene: TRBV2
clone size: few
CDR3 protein: CASSLEPGEKLFF
CDR3 DNA: TGTGCCAGCAGTCTCGAACCGGGAGAAAAACTGTTTTTT

J gene: TRBJ2-5
D gene: .
V gene: TRBV5-1
clone size: .
CDR3 protein: CASSLERVQETQYF
CDR3 DNA: TGCGCCAGCAGCTTAGAGCGGGTCCAAGAGACCCAGTACTTC

J gene: TRBJ2-3
D gene: TRBD1
V gene: TRBV2
clone size: .
CDR3 protein: CASGGDRGSDTQYF
CDR3 DNA: TGTGCCAGCGGAGGGGACAGGGGGTCCGATACGCAGTATTTT

J gene: TRBJ2-1
D gene: TRBD1
V gene: TRBV19
clone size: few
CDR3 protein: CASSMEQGAGEQFF
CDR3 DNA: TGTGCCAGTAGTATGGAGCAGGGGGCTGGGGAGCAGTTCTTC

J gene: TRBJ2-7
D gene: .
V gene: TRBV18
clone size: .
CDR3 protein: CASSPPGVPYEQYF
CDR3 DNA: TGTGCCAGCTCACCACCGGGGGTACCCTACGAGCAGTACTTC